The source of this T cell receptor beta chain is a study of shared clonotypes between healthy human individuals. The study, taken as a whole, reports: The donor pool, a small one, limited the genetic and exposure-history diversity represented. Among the subsets, naive ones generally showed larger estimated richness than memory ones.

The authors split each subset's genomic DNA evenly across several immunoSEQ plates. DNA at about 0.2 ug, about 30,000 T cell genomes, went into sorted-subset replicate PCRs. Measured with immunoSEQ multiplex PCR; TCRdb has only the in-frame clones, and not every one. The sample holds some 2 million clones; 85% to 95% are singletons and the top ten take approximately 0.13%. Comments on this clone: Antigen: not known.

Germline CDR1 and CDR2: MDHEN and SYDVKM. V was clipped by 6 bases and J by 7 bases, with 13 bases between them. This CDR3 spans 14 amino acids. The source material was naive CD4+ T cells sorted from blood. The subset here: CD45RA+ positively selected. This chain uses TRBV28 with TRBJ1-6; maybe TRBD1 (6 bases). This TCR was recovered from a man younger than 35 in good health. The CDR3, as DNA: TGTGCCAGCAGGGTGAACAGGGCCAATTCACCCCTCCACTTT. Protein product: CASRVNRANSPLHF.